This T cell receptor beta chain came from a study of T cells in Graves' hyperthyroidism and ophthalmopathy. Study results and caveats: Blood also contained most expanded thyroid clonotypes above 0.001.

A few counts support this clonotype. What it recognizes is unknown. This CDR3 contains 13 residues. Germline values: CDR1 LGHNT, CDR2 FRNRAP. V lost 2 bases to trimming and J lost 6 bases, with 10 bases between them. Stable Graves' hyperthyroidism denoted no ophthalmopathy progression over 18 months. RNA transcripts gave rise to amplified TCR beta CDR3 regions. The HTBI set primed first-round TCR CDR3 RT-PCR. TCRdb independently ran MiXCR on the multiplex PCR reads; one entry per CDR3 protein. The sample includes over 200,000 distinct CDR3 sequences, roughly 17% of them seen just once. The chain employs TRBV12-5 and TRBJ1-1; possible D gene TRBD1, 5 bases. This TCR was recovered from a middle-aged man with Graves' hyperthyroidism. Sequenced: blood. This chain's CDR3 is CASGLWVGAEAFF. The CDR3, as DNA: TGTGCTAGTGGTTTGTGGGTGGGGGCTGAAGCTTTCTTT.